This T cell receptor beta chain stems from a study of T cells in localized non-small cell lung cancer. Profiling relied on immunoSEQ multiplex PCR, and the TCRdb table lists in-frame clones only, not all of them. Counted here are around 20,000 clones, about 89% occurring once; the ten biggest clones make up 2.5% to 3%. This CDR3 region has 16 residues. Unmatched junction bases numbered 16, after V lost 10 bases and J lost 2 bases. Germline V CDR1 and CDR2: ENHRY, SYGVKD. Sample: peripheral blood, taken before any cancer treatment. V is TRBV10-3 and J is TRBJ2-5, with 7 bases matching TRBD1. The receptor's source is a woman between 35 and 75 years old with stage I lung adenocarcinoma. The CDR3 DNA reads TGTGCCACCATGCCATCCGGACAGGTGAAACAAGAGACCCAGTACTTC. Its translation: CATMPSGQVKQETQYF.